A single sample is the source of the 11 T cell receptor beta chains below, sequenced in a study of blood T cells in healthy people across ages. A J-beta primer mix and a sample-barcoded 5' primer were used in a second PCR of about 7 to 12 cycles. TCRdb processed the 5' RACE reads anew with MiXCR; each CDR3 protein has one entry. The repertoire holds about 970,000 distinct CDR3 sequences, with about 53% as singletons. Input material: blood. These receptor sequences come from an older woman in good health.

The chain recombines TRBV6-5 with TRBJ2-3; 7 positions match TRBD1. The J segment lost 5 bases and the V segment lost 6 bases, leaving 8 bases of the junction unmatched. Germline V gene lookup returns CDR1 MNHEY and CDR2 SVGAGI. This CDR3 is built from 14 residues. The chain's CDR3 is CASSPTGPLDTQYF. The CDR3, as DNA: TGTGCCAGCAGCCCGACAGGGCCCCTAGATACGCAGTATTTT.

CDR3 residues: CSGRGQSNEKLFF. The CDR3 DNA is TGCAGCGGGAGGGGACAAAGTAATGAAAAACTGTTTTTT. This chain joins TRBV29-1 and TRBJ1-4, with a weak D call TRBD1 (6 bases). This CDR3 comprises 13 residues. V lost 7 bases, J lost 4 bases, and 13 bases lay in between. Germline CDR1 and CDR2: SQVTM and ANQGSEA.

The gene calls are TRBV20-1 and TRBJ2-7, with a tentative D call TRBD2 (5 bases). The V and J ends lost 8 bases and 3 bases respectively, with 14 bases between them. The germline V gene has CDR1 DFQATT and CDR2 SNEGSKA (reference sequence). This CDR3 comprises 12 residues. CDR3 bases: TGCAGTTCGAGGGATATGAACTACGAGCAGTACTTC. It encodes CSSRDMNYEQYF.

The chain links TRBV20-1 to TRBJ1-1; no clear D. Trimming stripped 3 bases from V and 3 bases from J, with 14 bases between. The CDR3 extends over 14 amino acids. Germline-derived CDR1 and CDR2 are DFQATT and SNEGSKA (reference sequence). CDR3 region: CSASRNERYTEAFF. CDR3 nucleotides: TGCAGTGCTAGTAGGAATGAGAGGTACACTGAAGCTTTCTTT.

The rearrangement links TRBV10-3 to TRBJ2-7, with 8 bases lining up with TRBD1. Germline V CDR1 and CDR2: ENHRY, SYGVKD. This CDR3 is built from 13 residues. Unmatched junction bases numbered 4, after V lost 6 bases and J lost 3 bases. The CDR3 sequence is CAISKDRGYEQYF. The CDR3 DNA reads as TGTGCCATCAGCAAAGACAGGGGCTACGAGCAGTACTTC.

This clonotype has at least ten counts. The chain joins TRBV10-3 to TRBJ2-7; unclear D gene. Trimming left V 8 bases short and J 3 bases short, with 11 bases between. The length of the CDR3 is 12 residues. CDR1 and CDR2 (germline): ENHRY, SYGVKD. CDR3 loop: CAIGGSLYEQYF. CDR3 coding DNA: TGTGCCATCGGCGGATCTCTCTACGAGCAGTACTTC.

The chain recombines TRBV2 with TRBJ2-7; D possibly corresponds to TRBD1 (5 bases). The CDR3 sequence is 14 residues long. Trimming removed 7 bases at V and 2 bases at J, with 15 bases between. The germline V gene encodes CDR1 SNHLY and CDR2 FYNNEI. The CDR3: CASTQGVGTYEQYF. CDR3 bases: TGTGCCAGCACCCAAGGGGTCGGCACCTACGAGCAGTACTTC.

The gene calls are TRBV10-2 and TRBJ1-4; D is unresolved. The germline gives CDR1 WSHSY, CDR2 SAAADI. The CDR3 has 13 residues. Trimming stripped 8 bases from V and 8 bases from J, with 15 bases between. CDR3 in DNA: TGCGCCAGCCGTGGGGAAACCCGCGAAAAACTGTTTTTT. It specifies CASRGETREKLFF.

The V call is TRBV9, the J call TRBJ2-4; maybe TRBD1 (6 bases). The J call may be mistaken, given a closer DNA end match to TRBJ2-7. This CDR3 comprises 15 residues. The germline CDR1 and CDR2 sequences are SGDLS and YYNGEE. The CDR3 sequence: CASSVVAGEGYEQYF. In nucleotides, the CDR3 is TGTGCCAGCAGCGTAGTGGCAGGGGAAGGGTACGAGCAGTACTTC.

This chain connects TRBV11-2 to TRBJ2-7; perhaps TRBD1 as D (6 bases). CDR1 is SGHAT, CDR2 FQNNGV, per germline. Deletions cut 3 bases from V and 3 bases from J, with 9 bases between. This CDR3 region has 13 residues. The CDR3 here is CASSFAGDYEQYF. The DNA of the CDR3 is TGTGCCAGCAGCTTTGCAGGGGACTACGAGCAGTACTTC.

Concerning this clonotype: A read error may produce the germline difference seen at one junction end. The chain couples TRBV6-1 to TRBJ2-3; 8 nucleotides line up with TRBD2. The CDR3 is made up of 16 amino acids. The V gene's germline CDR1 is MNHNS and CDR2 SASEGT. CDR3 amino acids: CVSSERAGEGTDTQYF. In DNA form, the CDR3 reads TGTGTCAGCAGTGAGAGAGCGGGAGAGGGCACAGATACGCAGTATTTT.